These 21 T cell receptor beta chains came from one sample sequenced in a study of vaccination and CD4 T cells after COVID-19. Time point denoted: late sampling 161 to 241 days after vaccination in three convalescent patients. Stated treatment: approximately 11-day PBMC culture with coronavirus spike peptide pools or control peptides (ViraFEST assay). The assay that was used to sequence DNA from cultured CD4+ T cells was the Oncomine TCR Beta short-read assay. TCRdb used MiXCR to reprocess the PCR reads, holding one entry per CDR3 protein. The sample has some 21,000 distinct CDR3 sequences, about 40% seen once; the top ten hold just under 5%. No antigen has been identified for these receptors. The sample here was CD4+ T cells from blood, cultured in vitro, taken about 7 months after SARS-CoV-2 vaccination. The receptors derive from a human donor who had recovered from COVID-19.

The CDR3 DNA follows: TGCAGTGCTAGGGGGCCCATTGACGAGGGAGCTTTCTTT. Its protein is CSARGPIDEGAFF. The chain has TRBV20-1 and TRBJ1-1; the D gene is possibly TRBD1 (5 bases). The V gene's germline CDR1 is DFQATT and CDR2 SNEGSKA (reference sequence). The CDR3 length is 13 residues. The V gene lost 3 bases and the J gene lost 10 bases, with 18 bases spanning the gap.

This clonotype has more than one count but fewer than ten. The rearrangement uses TRBV24-1 and TRBJ2-5; TRBD2 agrees at 9 bases. J gave up 4 bases and V 5 bases, and 7 bases lay outside the gene matches. CDR1 KGHDR and CDR2 SFDVKD come from the germline V gene. The CDR3 is 15 amino acids. The CDR3 loop is CATSGGSGRGETQYF. CDR3 in DNA: TGTGCCACCAGTGGGGGTAGCGGGAGAGGAGAGACCCAGTACTTC.

V usage is TRBV20-1 and J usage is TRBJ1-1, with D tentatively TRBD1 (6 bases). This CDR3 has 16 residues. The V gene's germline CDR1 is DFQATT and CDR2 SNEGSKA (reference sequence). Between the trimmed V and J ends, which lost 0 bases and 5 bases, there was a span of 19 bases. CDR3 residues: CSAREKPFAGATEAFF. The CDR3 nucleotides read TGCAGTGCTAGAGAGAAACCCTTCGCGGGGGCGACTGAAGCTTTCTTT.

The CDR3 bases are TGTGCCAGTAGCCAAAAAATTGACGGATCCTACGAGCAGTACTTC. Its protein product is CASSQKIDGSYEQYF. V and J are TRBV19 and TRBJ2-7; no clear D gene. This CDR3 region has 15 residues. V was trimmed by 6 bases and J by 1 base, leaving 16 bases between them. CDR1 LNHDA and CDR2 SQIVND come from the germline V gene (reference sequence).

This chain connects TRBV20-1 to TRBJ2-7; TRBD2 aligns across 11 bases. This CDR3 spans 15 amino acids. Unmatched junction bases numbered 4, after V lost 0 bases and J lost 3 bases. Germline V gene sequence: CDR1 DFQATT, CDR2 SNEGSKA (reference sequence). CDR3 bases: TGCAGTGCTAGAGATCGGACTAGCGGGTTCTACGAGCAGTACTTC. Amino acids: CSARDRTSGFYEQYF.

V gene TRBV4-3 combines with J gene TRBJ2-5; D is undetermined. Trimming removed 0 bases from V and 7 bases from J, with 9 bases in between. Per the germline V gene, CDR1 is LGHNA and CDR2 is YSLEER. There are 13 residues in the CDR3. The CDR3 coding sequence is TGCGCCAGCAGCCAAGAGGGTAGGGCGACCCAGTACTTC. Its translation: CASSQEGRATQYF.

The chain uses TRBV6-1 and TRBJ2-1, with 8 positions matching TRBD2. The germline CDR1 and CDR2 sequences are MNHNS and SASEGT. The CDR3 runs 14 residues. Unmatched junction bases numbered 3, after V lost 1 base and J lost 7 bases. The chain's CDR3 is CASSEGSGGNEQFF. CDR3 sequence (DNA): TGTGCCAGCAGTGAAGGCAGCGGGGGTAATGAGCAGTTCTTC.

The V gene is TRBV10-3, the J gene TRBJ1-2, with 12 bases lining up with TRBD1. V gave up 6 bases and J gave up 8 bases; unmatched junction bases: 7. Germline V gene lookup returns CDR1 ENHRY and CDR2 SYGVKD. This CDR3 is 14 amino acids long. CDR3 residues: CAISARDRGQGYTF. The DNA for the CDR3 is TGTGCCATCAGCGCACGGGACAGGGGGCAGGGCTACACCTTC.

This clonotype was counted a few times. The J gene is TRBJ2-7, the V gene TRBV19; 7 bases fit TRBD1. V shed 2 bases and J 1 base; nucleotides not matched to a gene: 11. Germline V gene data show CDR1 as LNHDA and CDR2 as SQIVND (reference sequence). This CDR3 spans 17 amino acids. This chain's CDR3 is CASSISAPGQTSYEQYF. The CDR3 DNA reads as TGTGCCAGTAGTATATCCGCCCCGGGACAGACATCCTACGAGCAGTACTTC.

As DNA, the CDR3 is TGTGCCAGCAGCGCCGACTCGGATACAGAGACCCAGTACTTC. As protein: CASSADSDTETQYF. The chain recombines TRBV5-4 with TRBJ2-5; D is uncertain. CDR1 SGHNT and CDR2 YYREEE come from the germline V gene (reference sequence). Deletions cut 4 bases from V and 4 bases from J, with 14 bases between. This CDR3 has 14 amino acids. The full variable domain, with the rest looked up from reference TRBV5-4 and TRBJ2-5, is ETGVTQSPTHLIKTRGQQVTLRCSSQSGHNTVSWYQQALGQGPQFIFQYYREEENGRGNFPPRFSGLQFPNYSSELNVNALELDDSALYLCASSADSDTETQYFGPGTRLLVL.

The chain couples TRBV18 to TRBJ2-1, with TRBD2 matching over 7 bases. Germline CDR1 reads KGHSH; CDR2 reads LQKENI. The CDR3 is 16 residues long. The V segment lost 3 bases and the J segment 0 bases; nucleotides outside the gene matches: 5. Here the CDR3 DNA reads TGTGCCAGCTCACCTGGATTAGCGGGCTCCTACAATGAGCAGTTCTTC. It encodes CASSPGLAGSYNEQFF. The full variable domain, rest sourced from reference TRBV18 and TRBJ2-1, is NAGVMQNPRHLVRRRGQEARLRCSPMKGHSHVYWYRQLPEEGLKFMVYLQKENIIDESGMPKERFSAEFPKEGPSILRIQQVVRGDSAAYFCASSPGLAGSYNEQFFGPGTRLTVL.

This clonotype appeared a few times. This sequence joins TRBV6-1 and TRBJ2-1, with TRBD1 matching over 11 bases. CDR1 and CDR2 from the germline V gene are MNHNS and SASEGT. The CDR3 sequence is 17 residues long. Trimming removed 4 bases from V and 8 bases from J; junction bases left unmatched: 13. CDR3 nucleotides: TGTGCCAGCAGTGGGACAGGGGGCTGGGGAGATAGCCATGAGCAGTTCTTC. It translates to CASSGTGGWGDSHEQFF.

The table lists this clonotype with a few counts. V is TRBV24-1 and J is TRBJ2-1, with 8 positions matching TRBD2. CDR3 length: 14 residues. With 6 bases clipped from V and 1 base from J, the junction kept 1 base outside the gene matches. Germline CDR1 KGHDR, CDR2 SFDVKD. The CDR3 loop reads CATSPSGSYNEQFF. The CDR3 coding sequence is TGTGCCACCAGTCCTAGCGGGTCCTACAATGAGCAGTTCTTC.

Only a few counts were recorded for this clonotype. The chain has TRBV7-9 and TRBJ2-7, with TRBD2 identical over 7 bases. This CDR3 has 16 amino acids. Germline loops: CDR1 SEHNR, CDR2 FQNEAQ (reference sequence). Unmatched junction bases numbered 14, after V lost 7 bases and J lost 2 bases. The CDR3 nucleotides are TGTGCCAGCATCCCGGGTGGTGGCGGGAGCGCCTACGAGCAGTACTTC. It specifies CASIPGGGGSAYEQYF.

The chain has TRBV6-1 and TRBJ1-5; the D gene is possibly TRBD1 (5 bases). Trimming shortened V by 2 bases and J by 0 bases, and 11 bases separated the two germline ends. The CDR3 runs to 16 residues. CDR1 is MNHNS, CDR2 SASEGT, per germline. The DNA of the CDR3 is TGTGCCAGCAGTGAAAGGGTGGGGGATAGCAATCAGCCCCAGCATTTT. Translating gives CASSERVGDSNQPQHF.

V is TRBV6-5 and J is TRBJ2-1; 12 nucleotides line up with TRBD2. J gave up 8 bases and V 0 bases, and 11 bases lay outside the gene matches. Germline values: CDR1 MNHEY, CDR2 SVGAGI. This CDR3 spans 18 amino acids. The CDR3 bases are TGTGCCAGCAGTTACTCGCCAGGGCTAGCGGGAGGGAACTATGAGCAGTTCTTC. It translates to CASSYSPGLAGGNYEQFF.

J is TRBJ2-3 and V is TRBV6-4; D not certain. This CDR3 has 14 residues. The V end lost 3 bases, the J end lost 1 base, and 8 bases lay between the germline ends. CDR1 is MRHNA and CDR2 is SNTAGT in the germline V gene. The CDR3 region is CASSEVQGTDTQYF. In DNA, the CDR3 is TGTGCCAGCAGTGAGGTGCAGGGCACAGATACGCAGTATTTT.

The V gene is TRBV28, the J gene TRBJ2-1; TRBD2 aligns across 14 bases. The tail of the sequence fits TRBJ2-7 better, so the J call may be wrong. This CDR3 is built from 14 residues. CDR1 and CDR2 (germline): MDHEN, SYDVKM. CDR3 in DNA: TGTGCCAGCACTAGGACTAGCGGGGGGTACGAGCAGTACTTC. Amino acids: CASTRTSGGYEQYF.

The J gene is TRBJ2-2, the V gene TRBV7-2; possible D gene TRBD2, 5 bases. Germline-derived CDR1 and CDR2 are SGHTA and FQGNSA. The germline V and J ends were trimmed by 1 base and 7 bases, with 10 bases remaining between them. The CDR3 extends over 14 amino acids. CDR3 sequence reads: CASSLERWGGELFF. The CDR3 DNA reads TGTGCCAGCAGCTTAGAGCGGTGGGGCGGGGAGCTGTTTTTT.

This clonotype has a single count. The chain couples TRBV2 to TRBJ2-1; D not certain. CDR3 length: 15 residues. Germline loops: CDR1 SNHLY, CDR2 FYNNEI. Trimming cost V 4 bases and J 0 bases, with 10 bases left between them. This CDR3 reads CASSGILTSYNEQFF. For the CDR3, the DNA is TGTGCCAGCAGTGGGATCTTAACCTCCTACAATGAGCAGTTCTTC.

The chain carries TRBV10-3 and TRBJ1-1; D might be TRBD1 (5 bases). Germline V gene data show CDR1 as ENHRY and CDR2 as SYGVKD. The CDR3 runs to 12 residues. Trimming stripped 4 bases from V and 4 bases from J, with 7 bases between. Written as DNA, the CDR3 is TGTGCCATCAGTGGGGGGGGCACTGAAGCTTTCTTT. Residues: CAISGGGTEAFF.